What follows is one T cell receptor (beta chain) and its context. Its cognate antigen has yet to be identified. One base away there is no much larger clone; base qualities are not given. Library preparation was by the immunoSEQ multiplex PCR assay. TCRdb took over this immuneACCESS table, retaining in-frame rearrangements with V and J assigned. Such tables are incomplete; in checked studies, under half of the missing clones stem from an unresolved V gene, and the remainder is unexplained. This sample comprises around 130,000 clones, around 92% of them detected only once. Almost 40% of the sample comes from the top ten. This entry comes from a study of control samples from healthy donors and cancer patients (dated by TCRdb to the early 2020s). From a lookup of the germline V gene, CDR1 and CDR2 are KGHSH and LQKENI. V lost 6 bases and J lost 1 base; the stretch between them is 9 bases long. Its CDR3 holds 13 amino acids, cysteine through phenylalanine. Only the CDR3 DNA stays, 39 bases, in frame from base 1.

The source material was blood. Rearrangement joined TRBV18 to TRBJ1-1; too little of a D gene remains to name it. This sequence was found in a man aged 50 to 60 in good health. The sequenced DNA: TGTGCCAGCTCTCTTCACAAGAACACTGAAGCTTTCTTT. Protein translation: CASSLHKNTEAFF. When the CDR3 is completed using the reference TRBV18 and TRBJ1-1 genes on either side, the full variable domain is NAGVMQNPRHLVRRRGQEARLRCSPMKGHSHVYWYRQLPEEGLKFMVYLQKENIIDESGMPKERFSAEFPKEGPSILRIQQVVRGDSAAYFCASSLHKNTEAFFGQGTRLTVV.